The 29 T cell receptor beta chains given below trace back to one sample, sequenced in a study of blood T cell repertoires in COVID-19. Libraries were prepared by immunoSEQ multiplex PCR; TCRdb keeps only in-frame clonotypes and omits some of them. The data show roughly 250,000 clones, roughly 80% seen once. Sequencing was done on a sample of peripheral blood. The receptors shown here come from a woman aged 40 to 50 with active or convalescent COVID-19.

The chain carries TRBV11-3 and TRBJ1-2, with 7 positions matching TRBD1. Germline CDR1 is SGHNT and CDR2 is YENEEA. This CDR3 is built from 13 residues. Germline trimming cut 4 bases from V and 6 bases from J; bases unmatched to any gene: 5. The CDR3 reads CASSSRTGDGYTF. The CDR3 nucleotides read TGTGCCAGCAGCTCGCGGACAGGAGATGGCTACACCTTC. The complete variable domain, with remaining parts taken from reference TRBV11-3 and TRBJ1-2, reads EAGVVQSPRYKIIEKKQPVAFWCNPISGHNTLYWYLQNLGQGPELLIRYENEEAVDDSQLPKDRFSAERLKGVDSTLKIQPAELGDSAVYLCASSSRTGDGYTFGSGTRLTVV.

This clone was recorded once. The CDR3 bases are TGTGCCAGCAGCTTGGGGTTGCTCCCGGAGACTGAAGCTTTCTTT. This sequence encodes CASSLGLLPETEAFF. This chain links TRBV5-5 with TRBJ1-1; D gene unclear. Germline V gene lookup returns CDR1 SGHKS and CDR2 YYEKEE (reference sequence). V gave up 0 bases and J gave up 5 bases, with 14 bases separating them. The CDR3 has 15 residues.

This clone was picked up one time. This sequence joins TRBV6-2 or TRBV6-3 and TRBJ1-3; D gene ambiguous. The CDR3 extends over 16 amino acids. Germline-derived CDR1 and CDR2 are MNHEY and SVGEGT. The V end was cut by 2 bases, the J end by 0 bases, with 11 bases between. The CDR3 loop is CASSYLFGNSGNTIYF. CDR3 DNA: TGTGCCAGCAGTTACCTGTTCGGGAACTCTGGAAACACCATATATTTT.

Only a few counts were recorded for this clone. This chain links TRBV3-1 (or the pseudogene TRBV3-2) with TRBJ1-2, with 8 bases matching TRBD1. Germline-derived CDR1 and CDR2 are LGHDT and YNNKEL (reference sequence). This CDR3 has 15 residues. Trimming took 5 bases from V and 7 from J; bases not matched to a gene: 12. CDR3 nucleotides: TGTGCCAGCAGCTCGACCCGACAGGGGAGGAGTGGCTACACCTTC. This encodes CASSSTRQGRSGYTF.

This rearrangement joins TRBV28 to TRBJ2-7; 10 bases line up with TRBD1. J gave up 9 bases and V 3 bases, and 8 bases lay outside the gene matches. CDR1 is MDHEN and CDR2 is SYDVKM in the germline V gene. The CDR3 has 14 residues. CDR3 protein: CASSFGGTGELQYF. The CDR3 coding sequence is TGTGCCAGCAGTTTCGGGGGGACAGGGGAACTGCAGTACTTC.

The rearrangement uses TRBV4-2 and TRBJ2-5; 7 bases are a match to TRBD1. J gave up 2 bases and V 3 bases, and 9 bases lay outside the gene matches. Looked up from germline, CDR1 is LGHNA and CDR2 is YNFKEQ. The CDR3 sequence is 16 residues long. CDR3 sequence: CASSQGVGQLQETQYF. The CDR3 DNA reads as TGTGCCAGCAGCCAGGGCGTGGGACAGTTACAAGAGACCCAGTACTTC.

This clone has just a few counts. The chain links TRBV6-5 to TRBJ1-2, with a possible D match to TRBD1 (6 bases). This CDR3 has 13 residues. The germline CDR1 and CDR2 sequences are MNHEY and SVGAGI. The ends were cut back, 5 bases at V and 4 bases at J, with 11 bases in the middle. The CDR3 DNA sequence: TGTGCCAGCAGTCGGGACACCTCCTATGGCTACACCTTC. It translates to CASSRDTSYGYTF.

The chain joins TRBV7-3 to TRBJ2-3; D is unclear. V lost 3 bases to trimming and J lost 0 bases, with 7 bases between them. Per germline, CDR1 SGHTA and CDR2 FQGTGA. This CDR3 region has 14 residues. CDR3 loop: CASSLGVSTDTQYF. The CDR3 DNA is TGTGCCAGCAGCTTGGGCGTAAGCACAGATACGCAGTATTTT.

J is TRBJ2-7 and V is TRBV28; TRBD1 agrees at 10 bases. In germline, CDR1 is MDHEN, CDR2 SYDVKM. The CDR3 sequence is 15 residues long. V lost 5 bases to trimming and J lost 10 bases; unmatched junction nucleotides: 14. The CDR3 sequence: CASSDWDRGDRKQYV. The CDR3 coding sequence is TGTGCCAGCAGTGACTGGGACAGGGGCGACAGGAAACAGTACGTC.

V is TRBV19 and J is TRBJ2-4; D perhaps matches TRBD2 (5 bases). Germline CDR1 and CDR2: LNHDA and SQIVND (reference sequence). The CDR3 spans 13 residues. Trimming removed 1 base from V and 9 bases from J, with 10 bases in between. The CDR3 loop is CASSIAGVGIQYF. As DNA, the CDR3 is TGTGCCAGTAGTATAGCCGGGGTGGGCATTCAGTACTTC.

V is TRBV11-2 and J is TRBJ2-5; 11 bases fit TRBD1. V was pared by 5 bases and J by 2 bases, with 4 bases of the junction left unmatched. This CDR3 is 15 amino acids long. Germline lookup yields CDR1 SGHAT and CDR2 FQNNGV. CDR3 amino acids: CASSPWDRGQETQYF. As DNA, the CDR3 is TGTGCCAGCAGCCCGTGGGACAGGGGGCAAGAGACCCAGTACTTC.

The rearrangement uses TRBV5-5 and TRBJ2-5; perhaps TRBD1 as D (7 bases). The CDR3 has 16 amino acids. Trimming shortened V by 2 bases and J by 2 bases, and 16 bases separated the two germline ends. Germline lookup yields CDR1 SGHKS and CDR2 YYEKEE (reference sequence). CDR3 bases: TGTGCCAGCAGCTTTAGCGGACAGGCGCTGCAAGAGACCCAGTACTTC. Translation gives CASSFSGQALQETQYF.

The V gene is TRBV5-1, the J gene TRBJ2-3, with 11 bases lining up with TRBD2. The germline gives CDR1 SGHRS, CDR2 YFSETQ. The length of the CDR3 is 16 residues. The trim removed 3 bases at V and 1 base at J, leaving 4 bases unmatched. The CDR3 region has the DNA TGCGCCAGCAGCTCCAATAGCGGGGGGGGCACAGATACGCAGTATTTT. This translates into CASSSNSGGGTDTQYF.

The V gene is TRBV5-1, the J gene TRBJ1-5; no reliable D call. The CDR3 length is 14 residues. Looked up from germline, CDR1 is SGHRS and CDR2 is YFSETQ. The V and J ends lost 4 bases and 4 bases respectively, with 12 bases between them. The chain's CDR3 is CASSPGSGNQPQHF. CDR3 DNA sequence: TGCGCCAGCAGCCCGGGGTCGGGGAATCAGCCCCAGCATTTT.

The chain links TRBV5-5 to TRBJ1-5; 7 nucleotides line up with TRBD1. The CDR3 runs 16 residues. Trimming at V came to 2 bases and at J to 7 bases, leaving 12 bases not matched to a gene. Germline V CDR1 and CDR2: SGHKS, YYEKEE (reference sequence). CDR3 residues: CASSFEQGGLGQPQHF. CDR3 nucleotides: TGTGCCAGCAGCTTTGAGCAGGGGGGATTAGGGCAGCCCCAGCATTTT.

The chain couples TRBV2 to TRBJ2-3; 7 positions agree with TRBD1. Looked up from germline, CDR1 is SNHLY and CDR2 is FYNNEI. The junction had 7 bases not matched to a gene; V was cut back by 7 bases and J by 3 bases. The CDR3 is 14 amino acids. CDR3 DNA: TGTGCCAGCAATTGGGACAGTAGAACAGATACGCAGTATTTT. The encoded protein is CASNWDSRTDTQYF.

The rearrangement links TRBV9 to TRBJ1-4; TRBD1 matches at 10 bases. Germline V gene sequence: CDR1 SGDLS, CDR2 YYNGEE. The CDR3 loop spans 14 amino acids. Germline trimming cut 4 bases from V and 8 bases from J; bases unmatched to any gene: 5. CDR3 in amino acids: CASSLGTGEEKLFF. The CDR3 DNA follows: TGTGCCAGCAGCCTAGGGACAGGGGAAGAAAAACTGTTTTTT.

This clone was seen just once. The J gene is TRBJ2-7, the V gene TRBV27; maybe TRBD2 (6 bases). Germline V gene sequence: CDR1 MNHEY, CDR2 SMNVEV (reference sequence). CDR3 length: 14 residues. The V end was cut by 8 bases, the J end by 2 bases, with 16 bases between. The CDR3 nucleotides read TGTGCCAGCCGGGAATGGGACTTCCCCTACGAGCAGTACTTC. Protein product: CASREWDFPYEQYF.

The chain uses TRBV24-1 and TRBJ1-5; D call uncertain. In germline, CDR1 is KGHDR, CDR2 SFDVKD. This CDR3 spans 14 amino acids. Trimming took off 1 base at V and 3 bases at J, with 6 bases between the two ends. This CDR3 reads CATSDFNFNQPQHF. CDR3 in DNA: TGTGCCACCAGTGATTTTAACTTCAATCAGCCCCAGCATTTT.

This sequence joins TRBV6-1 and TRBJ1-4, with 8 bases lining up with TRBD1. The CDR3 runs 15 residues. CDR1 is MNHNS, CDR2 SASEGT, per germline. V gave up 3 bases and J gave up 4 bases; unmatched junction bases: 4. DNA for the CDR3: TGTGCCAGCAGTGAGGACAGGGCCCATAATGAAAAACTGTTTTTT. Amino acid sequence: CASSEDRAHNEKLFF.

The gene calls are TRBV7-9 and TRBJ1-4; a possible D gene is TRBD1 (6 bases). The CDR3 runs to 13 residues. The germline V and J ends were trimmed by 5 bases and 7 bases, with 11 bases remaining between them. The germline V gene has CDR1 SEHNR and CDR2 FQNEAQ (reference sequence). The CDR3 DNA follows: TGTGCCAGCAGCCCAGGGACACTTGAAAAACTGTTTTTT. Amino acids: CASSPGTLEKLFF.

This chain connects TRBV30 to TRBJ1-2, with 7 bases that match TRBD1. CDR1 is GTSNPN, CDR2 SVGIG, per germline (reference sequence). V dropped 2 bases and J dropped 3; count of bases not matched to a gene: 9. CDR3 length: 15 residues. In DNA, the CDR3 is TGTGCCTGGAGTACCCGCGTAGGGGGCTACTATGGCTACACCTTC. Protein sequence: CAWSTRVGGYYGYTF.

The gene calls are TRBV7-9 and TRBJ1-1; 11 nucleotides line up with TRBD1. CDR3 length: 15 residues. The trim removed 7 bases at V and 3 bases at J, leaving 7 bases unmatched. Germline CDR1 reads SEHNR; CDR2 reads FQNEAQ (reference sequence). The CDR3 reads CASTPGQGAYTEAFF. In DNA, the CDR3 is TGTGCCAGCACCCCCGGACAGGGGGCCTACACTGAAGCTTTCTTT.

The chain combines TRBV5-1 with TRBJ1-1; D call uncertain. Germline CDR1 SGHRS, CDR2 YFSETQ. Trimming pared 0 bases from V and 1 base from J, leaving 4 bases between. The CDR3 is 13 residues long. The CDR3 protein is CASSLEPNTEAFF. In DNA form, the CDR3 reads TGCGCCAGCAGCTTGGAGCCGAACACTGAAGCTTTCTTT.

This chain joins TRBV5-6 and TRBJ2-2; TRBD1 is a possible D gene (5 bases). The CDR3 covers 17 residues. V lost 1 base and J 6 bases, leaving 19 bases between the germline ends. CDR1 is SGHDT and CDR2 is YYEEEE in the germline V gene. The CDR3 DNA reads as TGTGCCAGCAGCTTGACCAAATCCCCAGGGCGCGCCGGGGAGCTGTTTTTT. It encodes CASSLTKSPGRAGELFF.

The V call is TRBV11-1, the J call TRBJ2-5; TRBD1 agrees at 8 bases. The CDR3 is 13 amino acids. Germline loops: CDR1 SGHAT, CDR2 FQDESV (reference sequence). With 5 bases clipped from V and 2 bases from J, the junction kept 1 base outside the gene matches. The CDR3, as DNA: TGTGCCAGCAGCCGGACAGGGCAAGAGACCCAGTACTTC. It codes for CASSRTGQETQYF.

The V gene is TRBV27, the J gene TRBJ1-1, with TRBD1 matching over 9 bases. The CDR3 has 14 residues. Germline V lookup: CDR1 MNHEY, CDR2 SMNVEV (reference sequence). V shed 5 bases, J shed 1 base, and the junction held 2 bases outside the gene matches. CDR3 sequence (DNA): TGTGCCAGCAGTCCACAGGGGGCGAACACTGAAGCTTTCTTT. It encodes CASSPQGANTEAFF.

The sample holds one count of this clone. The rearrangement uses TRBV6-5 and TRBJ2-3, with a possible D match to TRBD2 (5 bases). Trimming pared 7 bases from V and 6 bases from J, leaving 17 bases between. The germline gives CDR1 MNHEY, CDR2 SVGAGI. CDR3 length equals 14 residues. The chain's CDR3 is CASMRSGSTDTQYF. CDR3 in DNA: TGTGCCAGCATGCGCAGCGGATCTACTGATACGCAGTATTTT.

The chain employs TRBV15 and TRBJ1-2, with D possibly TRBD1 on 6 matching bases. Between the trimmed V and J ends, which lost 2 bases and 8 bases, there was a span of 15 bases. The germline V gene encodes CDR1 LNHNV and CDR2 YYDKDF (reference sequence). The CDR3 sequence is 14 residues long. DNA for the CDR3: TGTGCCACCAGCAGATACCGACAGGTTGAAGGCTACACCTTC. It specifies CATSRYRQVEGYTF.